These 2 T cell receptor beta chains were all obtained from the same sample, sequenced in a study of CD8+CD57+ T cells in acquired aplastic anemia. According to the study, genomic DNA was the template for TCR beta VDJ and CDR3 profiling. MiXCR was run by TCRdb on the reads, yielding one entry per CDR3 protein. Among hundreds of thousands of distinct CDR3 sequences listed, under 80% were seen once. Sequenced material: sorted CD4+, CD8+, or CD8+CD57+ T cells (not recorded which) from PBMCs. These receptors were taken from a human donor in good health, serving as a control.

As to this clonotype: This CDR3 is missing its conserved last phenylalanine or tryptophan, likely due to a read error. The DNA is omitted, as the CDR3 cannot be located on it reliably, and the CDR3 follows TCRdb's listing. The chain recombines TRBV7-8 with TRBJ1-6. From its first to its last residue, the CDR3 has 13 amino acids. CDR1 SGHVS and CDR2 FQNEAQ come from the germline V gene. The CDR3 reads CASSMDGLVNTEA.

About this clonotype: Because the CDR3 is missing its conserved closing phenylalanine or tryptophan, this is likely a read error. It is unclear where the CDR3 begins or ends on the DNA, so no DNA is shown, and the CDR3 is as TCRdb lists it. V usage is TRBV7-2 and J usage is TRBJ2-7; the table's TRBD1 call for D was not verified on the DNA. Looked up from germline, CDR1 is SGHTA and CDR2 is FQGNSA. Inclusive of both ends, the CDR3 amounts to 11 amino acids. This chain's CDR3 is CASSFSGDPYI.